A single sample gave rise to the 19 T cell receptor beta chains below, sequenced in a study of tumor-infiltrating lymphocytes in primary liver carcinoma. Unsorted bulk tissue, roughly 20-32 mg of it, served as the source for co-extraction of RNA and DNA. cDNA specific to TCR beta was made from roughly 500 ng of total RNA, with a constant-region primer employed for priming. Libraries for TCR beta were built through three nested multiplex PCR rounds, which together made up a slightly modified ARM-PCR procedure. Use of TRBV1-TRBV30 forward primers with a C-beta reverse primer characterized the first two PCR rounds, which lasted about 9 cycles each. TCRdb reprocessed the multiplex PCR reads via MiXCR and lists one record per CDR3 protein. The repertoire consists of approximately 190,000 distinct CDR3 sequences, with about 85% occurring once and the leading ten covering 15% to 20%. Specimen: tumor tissue from primary liver carcinoma. These receptors originate from a man in his forties with primary liver carcinoma and hepatitis B virus infection.

The chain combines TRBV2 with TRBJ2-3, with TRBD2 matching 7 bases. The trim removed 4 bases at V and 3 bases at J, leaving 7 bases unmatched. This CDR3 has 15 residues. Germline V CDR1 and CDR2: SNHLY, FYNNEI. The CDR3 loop is CASSADGGKTDTQYF. DNA of the CDR3: TGTGCCAGCAGTGCCGACGGGGGGAAAACAGATACGCAGTATTTT. Drawing the rest from reference TRBV2 and TRBJ2-3, the complete variable domain is EPEVTQTPSHQVTQMGQEVILRCVPISNHLYFYWYRQILGQKVEFLVSFYNNEISEKSEIFDDQFSVERPDGSNFTLKIRSTKLEDSAMYFCASSADGGKTDTQYFGPGTRLTVL.

The rearrangement uses TRBV29-1 and TRBJ2-3, with D perhaps TRBD2 (6 bases). This CDR3 contains 14 residues. CDR1 is SQVTM, CDR2 ANQGSEA, per germline. CDR3 residues: CNAGVVGAGDTQYF. The CDR3 DNA reads as TGCAACGCTGGAGTGGTGGGAGCGGGAGATACGCAGTATTTT.

Comment on this clonotype: This is likely a read error, given that the CDR3 carries no conserved phenylalanine or tryptophan at its end. The chain recombines TRBV4-2 with TRBJ2-1, with 7 bases lining up with TRBD2. This CDR3 contains 17 residues. The germline V gene encodes CDR1 LGHNA and CDR2 YNFKEQ. The CDR3 reads CASNQVSAGYTGNEQFL. The CDR3 DNA reads TGTGCCAGCAACCAAGTTTCAGCGGGATATACGGGGAATGAGCAGTTCTTA.

The rearrangement links TRBV5-6 to TRBJ2-1; the match to TRBD2 covers 10 bases. Looked up from germline, CDR1 is SGHDT and CDR2 is YYEEEE. This CDR3 region has 16 residues. J gave up 0 bases and V 2 bases, and 2 bases lay outside the gene matches. The CDR3 nucleotides are TGTGCCAGCAGCTTTAGCGGGAGGAGCTCCTACAATGAGCAGTTCTTC. Protein sequence: CASSFSGRSSYNEQFF.

As concerns this clonotype: At one end the junction does not follow the germline gene, possibly because of a read error. V usage is TRBV4-3 and J usage is TRBJ2-1, with 7 bases matching TRBD2. This CDR3 is built from 13 residues. Per the germline V gene, CDR1 is LGHNA and CDR2 is YSLEER. This CDR3 is CATSQEAGVEQFF. The CDR3 coding sequence is TGCGCCACCAGCCAAGAGGCGGGAGTCGAGCAGTTCTTC.

On this clonotype itself: A much larger clonotype is one base distant, so this may be a read error. The chain couples TRBV5-1 to TRBJ2-1, with D hard to call. The CDR3 covers 13 residues. Germline loops: CDR1 SGHRS, CDR2 YFSETQ. CDR3 nucleotides: TGCGCCAGCCGGGTAGGGAAAAACAATGAGCTGTTCTTC. It is translated as CASRVGKNNELFF. Full variable domain (missing parts from reference TRBV5-1 and TRBJ2-1): KAGVTQTPRYLIKTRGQQVTLSCSPISGHRSVSWYQQTPGQGLQFLFEYFSETQRNKGNFPGRFSGRQFSNSRSEMNVSTLELGDSALYLCASRVGKNNELFFGPGTRLTVL.

Remarks on this clonotype: The junction departs from the called germline gene at one end, perhaps through a read error. V is TRBV12-3 or TRBV12-4 and J is TRBJ2-2; D possibly uses TRBD1 or TRBD2 (6 bases each). The CDR3 length is 18 residues. The CDR3, as DNA: TGTACCAGCAGCTTCCCCATGGGGGGCTTAGCGATCACCGGGGAGCTGTTTTTT. Its translation is CTSSFPMGGLAITGELFF.

Worth noting for this clonotype: Sequence at one end of the junction differs from germline and may be a read error. The chain employs TRBV29-1 and TRBJ2-2, with D maybe TRBD2 (5 bases). The CDR3 sequence is 13 residues long. Germline V gene data show CDR1 as SQVTM and CDR2 as ANQGSEA. CDR3 nucleotides: TGCAGCGTTGGATTAGCGAGCACCGTGGAGCTGTTTTTT. Translated, it gives CSVGLASTVELFF.

Of note for this clonotype: A junction end diverges from the germline sequence, so it may reflect a read error. CDR3 protein: CATRRGGEQFF. In DNA form, the CDR3 reads TGTGCCACCAGGAGAGGGGGTGAGCAGTTCTTT. The V and J genes are TRBV6-5 and TRBJ2-1; weak D call: TRBD1 (6 bases). The CDR3 has 11 residues. Germline V lookup: CDR1 MNHEY, CDR2 SVGAGI.

For this clonotype: The junction and the germline gene differ at one end; a read error may be behind it. The V and J genes are TRBV6-2 or TRBV6-3 and TRBJ2-4; 8 positions agree with TRBD2. CDR1 MNHEY and CDR2 SVGEGT come from the germline V gene. This CDR3 region has 14 residues. CDR3 sequence: CASRRRGGENIQYF. The CDR3 DNA is TGTGCCAGCAGACGCCGGGGGGGCGAAAACATTCAGTATTTC.

V usage is TRBV7-9 and J usage is TRBJ2-2; maybe TRBD1 (5 bases). The CDR3 spans 16 residues. The germline V gene encodes CDR1 SEHNR and CDR2 FQNEAQ (reference sequence). The CDR3 sequence is CTGSLVLQGWTGELFF. The CDR3 nucleotides are TGTACCGGCAGCTTAGTTCTTCAGGGATGGACCGGGGAGCTGTTTTTT.

This clonotype appeared many times. The chain carries TRBV6-6 and TRBJ2-3; no reliable D call. Germline-derived CDR1 and CDR2 are MNHNY and SVGAGI (reference sequence). V was clipped by 0 bases and J by 5 bases, with 3 bases between them. The CDR3 is 12 residues long. In nucleotides, the CDR3 is TGTGCCAGCAGTTACTCGGGAGATACGCAGTATTTT. It yields the protein CASSYSGDTQYF.

A word on this clonotype: One junction end disagrees with the germline gene, perhaps due to a read error. The chain joins TRBV11-2 to TRBJ2-7, with a possible D match to TRBD2 (5 bases). The germline V gene has CDR1 SGHAT and CDR2 FQNNGV. This CDR3 comprises 13 residues. The CDR3 region has the DNA TGTGCCAGCAGCTTAGGGGCCCGCTGGGAGCAGTGTTTC. It codes for CASSLGARWEQCF.

This clonotype appeared once. The chain recombines TRBV7-9 with TRBJ2-7; D ambiguous. The CDR3 length is 17 residues. Germline values: CDR1 SEHNR, CDR2 FQNEAQ (reference sequence). V lost 1 base and J 2 bases, leaving 18 bases between the germline ends. The CDR3 reads CASSLGVDNRSPYEQYF. CDR3 DNA: TGTGCCAGCAGCTTAGGGGTCGACAACCGTTCTCCCTACGAGCAGTACTTC.

Concerning this clonotype: A read error may produce the germline difference seen at one junction end. The chain is built from TRBV6-1 and TRBJ2-2; possible D gene TRBD1, 6 bases. The CDR3 contains 13 residues. Germline CDR1 is MNHNS and CDR2 is SASEGT. The CDR3 nucleotides read TGTGCCAGCAAACAGGGCGGTTCCGGGGAGCTGTCTTTT. It is translated as CASKQGGSGELSF.

As regards this clonotype: An end of the junction does not agree with germline; a read error may underlie this. The chain uses TRBV14 and TRBJ2-1, with TRBD2 as a possible D gene (5 bases). The CDR3 runs 16 residues. Germline V lookup: CDR1 SGHDN, CDR2 FVKESK. Here the CDR3 reads CASSVVTGWVTNEQSF. The CDR3 DNA reads TGTGCCAGCAGTGTCGTAACGGGATGGGTAACCAATGAGCAGTCCTTC.

V usage is TRBV11-1 and J usage is TRBJ2-3, with D possibly called TRBD1 or TRBD2 (5 bases each). Germline loops: CDR1 SGHAT, CDR2 FQDESV (reference sequence). The CDR3 is made up of 19 amino acids. CDR3 amino acids: CASTSGGSSVGDRTDTQYF. DNA of the CDR3: TGTGCTAGTACCTCTGGGGGAAGCTCTGTTGGAGACCGCACAGATACGCAGTATTTT.

On this clonotype: One end of the junction varies from germline; a read error may be responsible. The chain uses TRBV12-3 or TRBV12-4 and TRBJ2-5; D possibly corresponds to TRBD1 (7 bases). The CDR3 consists of 13 residues. The CDR3 DNA reads as TGTGCCAGCAGCCGATGCGGGACAGAGATCCAGTATTTC. Translated, it gives CASSRCGTEIQYF.

This clonotype was seen repeatedly, ten times or more. The V and J genes are TRBV29-1 and TRBJ1-3, with D tentatively TRBD1 (6 bases). CDR1 and CDR2 (germline): SQVTM, ANQGSEA. This CDR3 comprises 15 residues. V lost 6 bases and J 3 bases, leaving 18 bases between the germline ends. CDR3 sequence reads: CSVSRTAQSGNTIYF. As DNA, the CDR3 is TGCAGCGTCTCTCGGACAGCCCAGAGTGGAAACACCATATATTTT.